The 6 T cell receptor beta chains below were found in one sample sequenced in a study of radiotherapy plus CTLA-4 blockade in lung cancer. The assay was immunoSEQ multiplex PCR, and TCRdb's table has in-frame clones only and misses some. The data contain around 37,000 clones, roughly two thirds of them singletons. The sample consisted of peripheral blood, taken from a patient treated with radiotherapy plus ipilimumab. These receptors all stem from a human donor with non-small cell lung cancer who had stable disease on radiotherapy plus ipilimumab.

The chain combines TRBV6-1 with TRBJ1-2, with D possibly matching TRBD1 (5 bases). The CDR3 sequence is 14 residues long. V gave up 10 bases and J gave up 0 bases, with 15 bases separating them. CDR1 and CDR2 (germline): MNHNS, SASEGT. This CDR3 reads CATLGPTSNYGYTF. As DNA, the CDR3 is TGTGCCACCCTGGGGCCAACTTCTAACTATGGCTACACCTTC.

The V and J genes are TRBV2 and TRBJ1-2; weak D call: TRBD1 (6 bases). Deletions cut 5 bases from V and 1 base from J, with 11 bases between. This CDR3 region has 14 residues. Germline V CDR1 and CDR2: SNHLY, FYNNEI. The CDR3 protein is CASSPGQINYGYTF. CDR3 bases: TGTGCCAGCAGTCCCGGACAGATTAACTATGGCTACACCTTC.

The CDR3 spells CASSLSSWGVTDTQYF. CDR3 nucleotides: TGTGCCAGCAGCTTAAGTTCTTGGGGGGTGACAGATACGCAGTATTTT. The genes are TRBV7-9 and TRBJ2-3; D is perhaps TRBD2 (6 bases). The length of the CDR3 is 16 residues. Germline CDR1 SEHNR, CDR2 FQNEAQ (reference sequence). Trimming cost V 2 bases and J 3 bases, with 15 bases left between them.

This clone has a handful of counts. The rearrangement links TRBV7-9 to TRBJ1-3; no reliable D call. The CDR3 consists of 13 residues. The ends were cut back, 5 bases at V and 0 bases at J, with 5 bases in the middle. Germline V CDR1 and CDR2: SEHNR, FQNEAQ (reference sequence). The CDR3 spells CASSPYSGNTIYF. The CDR3 DNA follows: TGTGCCAGCAGCCCCTACTCTGGAAACACCATATATTTT.

The chain employs TRBV11-2 and TRBJ2-2; tentative D call: TRBD1 (5 bases). The ends were cut back, 4 bases at V and 6 bases at J, with 12 bases in the middle. CDR1 is SGHAT and CDR2 is FQNNGV in the germline V gene. The CDR3 is 14 residues long. CDR3 residues: CASSSRGAAGELFF. CDR3 coding DNA: TGTGCCAGCAGCTCCCGTGGGGCGGCCGGGGAGCTGTTTTTT.

This chain joins TRBV5-6 and TRBJ1-2; weak D call: TRBD1 (6 bases). CDR1 SGHDT and CDR2 YYEEEE come from the germline V gene. Trimming took 4 bases from V and 4 from J, leaving 11 bases between them. CDR3 length: 13 residues. CDR3 DNA sequence: TGTGCCAGCAGCGCCGGGACATTCTATGGCTACACCTTC. Protein sequence: CASSAGTFYGYTF. Drawing the rest from reference TRBV5-6 and TRBJ1-2, the complete variable domain is DAGVTQSPTHLIKTRGQQVTLRCSPKSGHDTVSWYQQALGQGPQFIFQYYEEEERQRGNFPDRFSGHQFPNYSSELNVNALLLGDSALYLCASSAGTFYGYTFGSGTRLTVV.